This is a list of T cell receptor beta chains from one sample in a study of blood T cell repertoires in COVID-19. Data came from immunoSEQ multiplex PCR; TCRdb stores just in-frame clones and leaves some out. This table holds 150,000 or so clones, roughly four fifths found once. Sequencing was performed on peripheral blood. The receptors stem from a human donor with acute or convalescent COVID-19. The donor label of this sample is uncertain. The CDR3 runs from the conserved cysteine through the conserved F or W. D genes are given only for firm matches. Clone size is given for some rows only: seen once, a few or many times, or a class if the clone is expanded.

v_call: TRBV5-6; j_call: TRBJ2-3; d_call: .; cdr3_length: 16; clone_size: .; cdr3_aa: CASSGIRLASTDTQYF; cdr3_nt: TGTGCCAGCAGCGGAATAAGACTGGCGAGCACAGATACGCAGTATTTT
v_call: TRBV11-2; j_call: TRBJ2-1; d_call: TRBD1; cdr3_length: 15; clone_size: once; cdr3_aa: CASSQGQVSYNEQFF; cdr3_nt: TGTGCCAGCAGCCAGGGACAGGTCTCCTACAATGAGCAGTTCTTC
v_call: TRBV19; j_call: TRBJ1-1; d_call: TRBD1; cdr3_length: 13; clone_size: .; cdr3_aa: CASEQGARTEAFF; cdr3_nt: TGTGCCAGCGAACAGGGGGCGCGGACTGAAGCTTTCTTT
v_call: TRBV29-1; j_call: TRBJ1-1; d_call: TRBD1; cdr3_length: 13; clone_size: .; cdr3_aa: CSVLTGGSREAFF; cdr3_nt: TGCAGCGTCCTAACAGGGGGTTCGAGGGAAGCTTTCTTT
v_call: TRBV19; j_call: TRBJ2-3; d_call: TRBD2; cdr3_length: 15; clone_size: .; cdr3_aa: CASSISGGSTDTQYF; cdr3_nt: TGTGCCAGTAGTATTTCCGGGGGGAGTACAGATACGCAGTATTTT
v_call: TRBV6-5; j_call: TRBJ2-3; d_call: .; cdr3_length: 14; clone_size: .; cdr3_aa: CASTPAGTRDTQYF; cdr3_nt: TGTGCCAGCACCCCGGCCGGAACTAGGGATACGCAGTATTTT
v_call: TRBV6-6; j_call: TRBJ1-2; d_call: .; cdr3_length: 17; clone_size: .; cdr3_aa: CASSRGGGPPVSAGYTF; cdr3_nt: TGTGCCAGCAGTCGCGGGGGGGGGCCGCCCGTCTCGGCTGGCTACACCTTC
v_call: TRBV6-1; j_call: TRBJ1-2; d_call: TRBD1; cdr3_length: 15; clone_size: .; cdr3_aa: CASSEVGGEDYGYTF; cdr3_nt: TGTGCCAGCAGTGAAGTAGGGGGCGAGGACTATGGCTACACCTTC
v_call: TRBV30; j_call: TRBJ2-5; d_call: .; cdr3_length: 12; clone_size: .; cdr3_aa: CACTVIGGTQYF; cdr3_nt: TGTGCCTGTACTGTTATCGGAGGAACCCAGTACTTC
v_call: TRBV7-9; j_call: TRBJ1-1; d_call: .; cdr3_length: 14; clone_size: .; cdr3_aa: CASSLGQQGRGAFF; cdr3_nt: TGTGCCAGCAGCTTGGGACAACAGGGTCGAGGAGCTTTCTTT
v_call: TRBV25-1; j_call: TRBJ2-3; d_call: .; cdr3_length: 16; clone_size: many; cdr3_aa: CASSPRDFPSTDTQYF; cdr3_nt: TGTGCCAGCAGTCCGCGGGACTTTCCCAGCACAGATACGCAGTATTTT
v_call: TRBV7-2; j_call: TRBJ2-7; d_call: .; cdr3_length: 14; clone_size: few; cdr3_aa: CASIKPGSFYEQYF; cdr3_nt: TGTGCCAGCATCAAACCGGGATCCTTCTACGAGCAGTACTTC
v_call: TRBV2; j_call: TRBJ1-6; d_call: .; cdr3_length: 17; clone_size: .; cdr3_aa: CASIEDGVDSYNSPLHF; cdr3_nt: TGTGCCAGCATCGAGGATGGCGTCGACTCCTATAATTCACCCCTCCACTTT
v_call: TRBV6-2/TRBV6-3; j_call: TRBJ1-5; d_call: .; cdr3_length: 15; clone_size: .; cdr3_aa: CASSYGQSGHQPQHF; cdr3_nt: TGTGCCAGCAGTTACGGACAGTCTGGACATCAGCCCCAGCATTTT